One sample yielded the 7 T cell receptor beta chains listed below, sequenced in a study of T cell responses to AZD1222 COVID-19 vaccine. The assay was immunoSEQ multiplex PCR, and TCRdb's table has in-frame clones only and misses some. Among roughly 100,000 clones listed, 80% to 95% were seen once. Specimen: peripheral blood, collected on day 0 of AZD1222 vaccination. The receptors derive from an adult in good health.

The chain employs TRBV6-5 and TRBJ1-4, with D unclear. The CDR3 contains 15 residues. Germline CDR1 MNHEY, CDR2 SVGAGI. V gave up 0 bases and J gave up 8 bases, with 13 bases separating them. CDR3: CASSYSRPAGEKLFF. The CDR3 nucleotides read TGTGCCAGCAGTTACTCTCGGCCGGCGGGGGAAAAACTGTTTTTT.

The CDR3 DNA follows: TGTGCCAGCAGCTTTTCTCGAGCGGTCACAGATACGCAGTATTTT. The encoded protein is CASSFSRAVTDTQYF. The rearrangement joins TRBV13 to TRBJ2-3, with a weak D call TRBD2 (5 bases). The CDR3 sequence is 15 residues long. The germline V gene has CDR1 PRHDT and CDR2 FYEKMQ (reference sequence). With 3 bases removed from V and 2 bases from J, the gap between germline ends came to 12 bases.

The chain is built from TRBV4-1 and TRBJ1-4; no clear D. The CDR3 length is 15 residues. V was trimmed by 0 bases and J by 7 bases, leaving 12 bases between them. Germline assignment: CDR1 MGHRA and CDR2 YSYEKL. CDR3 residues: CASSQERHDGEKLFF. CDR3 nucleotide sequence: TGCGCCAGCAGCCAAGAACGCCACGATGGTGAAAAACTGTTTTTT.

The chain has TRBV5-1 and TRBJ2-5; 9 positions agree with TRBD1. The germline V gene has CDR1 SGHRS and CDR2 YFSETQ. This CDR3 has 15 amino acids. The V gene end was trimmed by 7 bases and the J gene end by 4 bases; junction bases not matched to a gene: 11. CDR3: CASSLTGGQGETQYF. The CDR3 DNA sequence: TGCGCCAGCTCCCTCACAGGGGGCCAAGGAGAGACCCAGTACTTC.

The genes are TRBV11-3 and TRBJ1-3, with TRBD1 as a possible D gene (5 bases). The CDR3 is made up of 14 amino acids. CDR1 and CDR2 (germline): SGHNT, YENEEA. V dropped 1 base and J dropped 4 bases, with 8 bases sitting between them. CDR3 sequence (DNA): TGTGCCAGCAGCTTAGGAGGGGTCGGAAACACCATATATTTT. This sequence encodes CASSLGGVGNTIYF.

The V gene is TRBV28, the J gene TRBJ2-5; tentatively, D is TRBD1 or TRBD2 (5 bases each). Trimming left V 6 bases short and J 0 bases short, with 14 bases between. The V gene's germline CDR1 is MDHEN and CDR2 SYDVKM. The CDR3 runs 15 residues. CDR3 loop: CASSYPRDHQETQYF. The DNA of the CDR3 is TGTGCCAGCAGCTACCCCCGGGACCACCAAGAGACCCAGTACTTC.

This chain uses TRBV28 with TRBJ2-5; 9 positions agree with TRBD2. The CDR3 has 14 amino acids. The V segment lost 2 bases and the J segment 4 bases; nucleotides outside the gene matches: 2. Germline CDR1 is MDHEN and CDR2 is SYDVKM. CDR3 sequence: CASSLGTSIETQYF. The CDR3 DNA reads as TGTGCCAGCAGTTTAGGGACTAGCATAGAGACCCAGTACTTC.